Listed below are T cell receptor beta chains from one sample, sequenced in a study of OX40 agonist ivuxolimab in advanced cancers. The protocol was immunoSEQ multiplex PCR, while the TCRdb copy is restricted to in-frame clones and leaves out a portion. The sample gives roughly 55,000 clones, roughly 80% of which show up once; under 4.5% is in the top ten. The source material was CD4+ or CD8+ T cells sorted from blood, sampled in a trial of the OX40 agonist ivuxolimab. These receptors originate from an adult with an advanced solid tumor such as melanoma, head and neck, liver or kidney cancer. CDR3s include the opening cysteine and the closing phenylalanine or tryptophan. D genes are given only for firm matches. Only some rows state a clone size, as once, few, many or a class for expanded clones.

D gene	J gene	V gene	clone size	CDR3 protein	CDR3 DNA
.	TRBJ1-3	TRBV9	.	CASSLEGVEGNTIYF	TGTGCCAGCAGCCTCGAGGGGGTGGAAGGAAACACCATATATTTT
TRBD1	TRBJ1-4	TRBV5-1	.	CASSSLTGQNNEKLFF	TGCGCCAGCAGCTCCCTGACGGGACAGAATAATGAAAAACTGTTTTTT
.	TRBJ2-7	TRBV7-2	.	CASSPQPEISYEQYF	TGTGCCAGCAGCCCTCAACCGGAAATATCCTACGAGCAGTACTTC
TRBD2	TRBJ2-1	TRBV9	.	CASSVVGTSVGNEQFF	TGTGCCAGCAGCGTAGTAGGGACTAGCGTGGGTAATGAGCAGTTCTTC
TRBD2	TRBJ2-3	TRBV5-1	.	CASSLAGGFSTDTQYF	TGCGCCAGCAGCTTAGCGGGGGGATTTAGCACAGATACGCAGTATTTT
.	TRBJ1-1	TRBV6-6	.	CASSYSADEAFF	TGTGCCAGCAGTTACTCGGCCGATGAAGCTTTCTTT
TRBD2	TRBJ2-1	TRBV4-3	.	CASSGGGNSYNEQFF	TGCGCCAGCAGTGGGGGGGGGAACTCCTACAATGAGCAGTTCTTC
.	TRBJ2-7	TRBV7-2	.	CASSPRVPSVAETYEQYF	TGTGCCAGCAGCCCCCGAGTACCCTCTGTGGCGGAGACCTACGAGCAGTACTTC
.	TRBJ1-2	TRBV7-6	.	CASSSNPDSLYGYTF	TGTGCCAGCAGCTCAAACCCGGACAGCCTCTATGGCTACACCTTC
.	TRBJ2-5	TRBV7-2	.	CASSLRPGVTETQYF	TGTGCCAGCAGCTTACGGCCGGGGGTGACAGAGACCCAGTACTTC
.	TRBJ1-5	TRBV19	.	CASSIGAASGNQPQHF	TGTGCCAGTAGTATAGGGGCAGCGTCGGGCAATCAGCCCCAGCATTTT
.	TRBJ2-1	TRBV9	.	CASSPSEWGNEQFF	TGTGCCAGCAGCCCTTCGGAATGGGGGAATGAGCAGTTCTTC
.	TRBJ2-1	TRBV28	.	CASRHIGTHSYNEQFF	TGTGCCAGCAGGCACATCGGGACACACTCCTACAATGAGCAGTTCTTC
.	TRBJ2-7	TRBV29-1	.	CSVSVMSSYEQYF	TGCAGCGTTAGTGTCATGAGCTCCTACGAGCAGTACTTC
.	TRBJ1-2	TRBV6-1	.	CASRKAGHYGYTF	TGTGCCAGCAGGAAGGCGGGGCACTATGGCTACACCTTC
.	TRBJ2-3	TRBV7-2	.	CASSRTDTQYF	TGTGCCAGCAGCCGAACAGATACGCAGTATTTT
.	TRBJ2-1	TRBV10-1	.	CASRRRRDLDNEQFF	TGCGCCAGCAGGCGACGCCGGGACTTGGACAATGAGCAGTTCTTC
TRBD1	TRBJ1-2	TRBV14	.	CASSHLYRGLRYGYTF	TGTGCCAGCAGCCATCTTTACAGGGGGCTGAGGTATGGCTACACCTTC
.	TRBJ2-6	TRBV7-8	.	CASSWRSSGANVLTF	TGTGCCAGCAGCTGGAGGAGCTCTGGGGCCAACGTCCTGACTTTC
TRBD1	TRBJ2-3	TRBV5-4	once	CASSLADRGGEHTQYF	TGTGCCAGCAGCTTGGCGGACAGGGGAGGTGAACATACGCAGTATTTT
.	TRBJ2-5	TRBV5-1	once	CASSLKFGGSETQYF	TGCGCCAGCAGCTTGAAGTTTGGGGGATCAGAGACCCAGTACTTC
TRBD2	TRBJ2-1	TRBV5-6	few	CASSLSGRMNNEQFF	TGTGCCAGCAGCCTTAGCGGGAGGATGAACAATGAGCAGTTCTTC